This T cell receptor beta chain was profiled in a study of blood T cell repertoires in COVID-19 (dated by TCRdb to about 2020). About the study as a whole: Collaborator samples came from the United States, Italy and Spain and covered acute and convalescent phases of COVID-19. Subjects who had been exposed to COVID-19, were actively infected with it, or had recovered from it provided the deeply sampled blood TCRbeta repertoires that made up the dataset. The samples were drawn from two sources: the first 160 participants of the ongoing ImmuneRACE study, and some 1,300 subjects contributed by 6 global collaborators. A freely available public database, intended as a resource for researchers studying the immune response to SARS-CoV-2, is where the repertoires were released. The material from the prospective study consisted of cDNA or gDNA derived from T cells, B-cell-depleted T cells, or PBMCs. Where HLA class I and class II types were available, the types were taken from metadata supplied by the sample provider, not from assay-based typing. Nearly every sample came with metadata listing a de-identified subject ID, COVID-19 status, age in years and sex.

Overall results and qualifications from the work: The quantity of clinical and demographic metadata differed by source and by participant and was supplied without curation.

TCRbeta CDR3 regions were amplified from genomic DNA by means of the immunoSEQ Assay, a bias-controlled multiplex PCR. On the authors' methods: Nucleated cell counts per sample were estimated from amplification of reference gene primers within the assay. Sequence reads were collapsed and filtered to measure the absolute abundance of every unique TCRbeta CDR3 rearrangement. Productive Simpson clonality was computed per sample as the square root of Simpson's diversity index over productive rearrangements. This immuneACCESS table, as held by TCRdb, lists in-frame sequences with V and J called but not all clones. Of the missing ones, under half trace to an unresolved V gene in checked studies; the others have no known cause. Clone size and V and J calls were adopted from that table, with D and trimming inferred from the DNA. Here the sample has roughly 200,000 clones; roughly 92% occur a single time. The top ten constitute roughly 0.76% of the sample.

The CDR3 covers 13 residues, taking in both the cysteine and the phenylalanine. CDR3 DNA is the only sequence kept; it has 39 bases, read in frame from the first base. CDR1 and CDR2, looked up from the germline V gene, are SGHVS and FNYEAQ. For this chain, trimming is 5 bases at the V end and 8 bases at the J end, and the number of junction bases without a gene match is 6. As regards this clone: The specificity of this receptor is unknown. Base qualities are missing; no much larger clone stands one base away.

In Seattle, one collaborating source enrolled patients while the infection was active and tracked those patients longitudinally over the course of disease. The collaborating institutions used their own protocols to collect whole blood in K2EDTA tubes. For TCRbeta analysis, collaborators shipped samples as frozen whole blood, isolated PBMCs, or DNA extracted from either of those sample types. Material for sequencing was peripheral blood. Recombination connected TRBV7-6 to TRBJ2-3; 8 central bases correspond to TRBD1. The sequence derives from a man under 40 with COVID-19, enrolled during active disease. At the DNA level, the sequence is TGTGCCAGCAGCAACCTCAGGGGGCCTACGCAGTATTTT. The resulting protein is CASSNLRGPTQYF.